These 18 T cell receptor beta chains originate from one sample sequenced in a study of chemoradiotherapy in HPV16-positive cancers (dated by TCRdb to 2021 to 2024). Library method: the immunoSEQ multiplex PCR assay. The clones in this table, taken by TCRdb from immuneACCESS, are in-frame only. Not every clone is retained; where verified, under half of the shortfall comes from an unresolved V gene, and the cause of the rest is unknown. The sample profile shows around 11,000 clones; roughly 70% of them were found once. The ten largest clones represent 36% of the sample. The material was obtained from a patient who underwent chemoradiotherapy. The source of these receptors is a human donor with HPV-associated anogenital cancer.

This clone was seen a handful of times. The chain links TRBV7-8 to TRBJ2-7, with D tentatively TRBD1 (6 bases). Trimming stripped 0 bases from V and 2 bases from J, with 11 bases between. The CDR3 is 15 amino acids. The germline V gene has CDR1 SGHVS and CDR2 FQNEAQ. CDR3 region: CASSLALGTTYEQYV. CDR3 DNA sequence: TGTGCCAGCAGCTTAGCCCTAGGGACAACCTACGAGCAGTACGTC.

The chain has TRBV7-9 and TRBJ2-5; 10 nucleotides line up with TRBD2. This CDR3 has 18 amino acids. Germline V gene sequence: CDR1 SEHNR, CDR2 FQNEAQ (reference sequence). The ends lost 0 bases at V and 4 bases at J; junction bases unmatched: 11. The CDR3 DNA is TGTGCCAGCAGCTTAGCCCCCACTAGCGGGGTAAAGGGAGAGACCCAGTACTTC. Residues: CASSLAPTSGVKGETQYF.

V is TRBV9 and J is TRBJ2-7, with 8 bases fitting TRBD2. This CDR3 is built from 16 residues. CDR1 is SGDLS, CDR2 YYNGEE, per germline. Unmatched junction bases numbered 5, after V lost 0 bases and J lost 0 bases. CDR3: CASSVEPAGDSYEQYF. The CDR3 region has the DNA TGTGCCAGCAGCGTAGAGCCAGCGGGGGACTCCTACGAGCAGTACTTC.

This chain joins TRBV6-1 and TRBJ1-5, with 8 bases fitting TRBD1. The germline V gene has CDR1 MNHNS and CDR2 SASEGT. V was clipped by 8 bases and J by 0 bases; unmatched bases: 6. The CDR3 is 15 amino acids. In DNA, the CDR3 is TGTGCCAGCGGCGACAGGGGTTATAGCAATCAGCCCCAGCATTTT. Translating it yields CASGDRGYSNQPQHF.

This sequence joins TRBV25-1 and TRBJ2-3, with D uncertain. Trimming left V 4 bases short and J 8 bases short, with 13 bases between. CDR1 MGHDK and CDR2 SYGVNS come from the germline V gene. This CDR3 is 13 amino acids long. In nucleotides, the CDR3 is TGTGCCAGCAGTGTGGACCTCCTCGGTACGCAGTATTTT. Translating it yields CASSVDLLGTQYF. The whole variable domain, filled in from reference TRBV25-1 and TRBJ2-3, reads EADIYQTPRYLVIGTGKKITLECSQTMGHDKMYWYQQDPGMELHLIHYSYGVNSTEKGDLSSESTVSRIRTEHFPLTLESARPSHTSQYLCASSVDLLGTQYFGPGTRLTVL.

CDR3 sequence: CSARGPYEQYF. The CDR3 bases are TGCAGTGCTAGAGGGCCCTACGAGCAGTACTTC. The chain recombines TRBV20-1 with TRBJ2-7; unclear D gene. The ends were cut back, 1 base at V and 2 bases at J, with 3 bases in the middle. The CDR3 covers 11 residues. Germline values: CDR1 DFQATT, CDR2 SNEGSKA (reference sequence).

The CDR3 coding sequence is TGTGCCAGCAGTTTTCCTAGCGCCTCGGGCACAGATACGCAGTATTTT. Residues: CASSFPSASGTDTQYF. This sequence joins TRBV27 and TRBJ2-3, with D tentatively TRBD2 (6 bases). Germline assignment: CDR1 MNHEY and CDR2 SMNVEV (reference sequence). The CDR3 sequence is 16 residues long. The V and J ends lost 3 bases and 1 base respectively, with 14 bases between them.

The gene calls are TRBV5-4 and TRBJ1-2; possible D gene TRBD1, 5 bases. The CDR3 totals 14 residues. V lost 4 bases and J 7 bases, leaving 17 bases between the germline ends. Germline V gives CDR1 SGHNT, CDR2 YYREEE (reference sequence). CDR3 nucleotide sequence: TGTGCCAGCAGCCCGGGACGAGTAGTTGGTGGCTACACCTTC. It translates to CASSPGRVVGGYTF.

The chain couples TRBV9 to TRBJ2-2; perhaps TRBD1 as D (6 bases). Germline values: CDR1 SGDLS, CDR2 YYNGEE. V lost 4 bases, J lost 2 bases, and 12 bases lay in between. The CDR3 contains 15 residues. Written as DNA, the CDR3 is TGTGCCAGCAGCCCCCAAGGGGGTAACACCGGGGAGCTGTTTTTT. Its translation: CASSPQGGNTGELFF.

This sequence joins TRBV11-2 and TRBJ2-1, with D possibly matching TRBD1 (5 bases). Trimming pared 2 bases from V and 3 bases from J, leaving 11 bases between. Germline CDR1 and CDR2: SGHAT and FQNNGV. CDR3 length equals 15 residues. CDR3 in DNA: TGTGCCAGCAGCTTAACAACGGACATCTACAATGAGCAGTTCTTC. It encodes CASSLTTDIYNEQFF.

The J gene is TRBJ2-5, the V gene TRBV5-4; the D gene is possibly TRBD2 (5 bases). Germline CDR1 and CDR2: SGHNT and YYREEE (reference sequence). The CDR3 is 14 amino acids. V gave up 4 bases and J gave up 3 bases, with 13 bases separating them. The CDR3 coding sequence is TGTGCCAGCAGCCATTCCGGGAATAAAGAGACCCAGTACTTC. Translating it yields CASSHSGNKETQYF.

The CDR3 is CASGTSGRAGYEQFF. The CDR3 coding sequence is TGTGCCAGCGGGACTAGCGGGAGGGCCGGCTATGAGCAGTTCTTC. The chain couples TRBV19 to TRBJ2-1, with 16 positions matching TRBD2. The CDR3 is 15 residues long. With V trimmed by 9 bases and J by 8 bases, 7 bases remained unmatched. CDR1 and CDR2 (germline): LNHDA, SQIVND (reference sequence).

The chain carries TRBV11-2 and TRBJ1-2; 7 bases fit TRBD1. The V gene's germline CDR1 is SGHAT and CDR2 FQNNGV. V shed 5 bases, J shed 2 bases, and the junction held 14 bases outside the gene matches. The CDR3 length is 17 residues. CDR3 DNA sequence: TGTGCCAGCAGCCCCCGGACAGGCCCTCGATCGAACTATGGCTACACCTTC. Residues: CASSPRTGPRSNYGYTF. The whole variable domain, filled in from reference TRBV11-2 and TRBJ1-2, reads EAGVAQSPRYKIIEKRQSVAFWCNPISGHATLYWYQQILGQGPKLLIQFQNNGVVDDSQLPKDRFSAERLKGVDSTLKIQPAKLEDSAVYLCASSPRTGPRSNYGYTFGSGTRLTVV.

This clone was recorded once. The rearrangement uses TRBV14 and TRBJ1-3; TRBD1 is a possible D gene (5 bases). CDR3 length: 16 residues. V was trimmed by 3 bases and J by 3 bases, leaving 15 bases between them. Germline loops: CDR1 SGHDN, CDR2 FVKESK. The CDR3 DNA reads as TGTGCCAGCAGCCAGCAGTGGAGGGGTTTTGGAAACACCATATATTTT. Protein sequence: CASSQQWRGFGNTIYF.

The V gene is TRBV6-6, the J gene TRBJ2-7, with D uncertain. From germline, CDR1 is MNHNY and CDR2 SVGAGI (reference sequence). V lost 6 bases and J 1 base, leaving 13 bases between the germline ends. The CDR3 is made up of 14 amino acids. The CDR3 nucleotides are TGTGCCAGCAGCCATTCGACTGTATCCTACGAGCAGTACGTC. Its protein is CASSHSTVSYEQYV.

This chain uses TRBV9 with TRBJ2-5, with D possibly being TRBD1 (6 bases). V was pared by 4 bases and J by 4 bases, with 11 bases between. CDR1 and CDR2 from the germline V gene are SGDLS and YYNGEE. The CDR3 loop spans 13 amino acids. CDR3 amino acids: CASSFRGGETQYF. The CDR3 nucleotides are TGTGCCAGCAGCTTTCGAGGGGGAGAGACCCAGTACTTC.

On this clone: One junction end does not reproduce the germline sequence, and a read error may be involved. V is TRBV30 and J is TRBJ2-3; 10 bases map to TRBD2. The germline V gene encodes CDR1 GTSNPN and CDR2 SVGIG (reference sequence). This CDR3 is built from 14 residues. CDR3 nucleotide sequence: TGTGCCTTGAGTCCGGGACTAGCGTCAGATACGCAGTATTTT. Protein product: CALSPGLASDTQYF.

V gene TRBV9 combines with J gene TRBJ2-7; D gene uncertain. From germline, CDR1 is SGDLS and CDR2 YYNGEE. The CDR3 extends over 16 amino acids. V dropped 0 bases and J dropped 2 bases, with 15 bases sitting between them. Written as DNA, the CDR3 is TGTGCCAGCAGCGTAGCCCCCTCCGACTTCCCCTACGAGCAGTACGTC. This codes for CASSVAPSDFPYEQYV.